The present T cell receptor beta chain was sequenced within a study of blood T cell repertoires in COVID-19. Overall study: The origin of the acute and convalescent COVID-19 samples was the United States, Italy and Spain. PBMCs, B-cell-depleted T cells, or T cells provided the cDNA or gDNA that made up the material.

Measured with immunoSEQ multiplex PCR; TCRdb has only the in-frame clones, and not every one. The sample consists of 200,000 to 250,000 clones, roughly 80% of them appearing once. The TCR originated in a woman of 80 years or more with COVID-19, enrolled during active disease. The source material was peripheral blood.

This CDR3 reads CASSQGGATSTF. In nucleotides, the CDR3 is TGTGCCAGCAGCCAAGGGGGCGCCACCAGCACCTTC. This chain joins TRBV4-2 and TRBJ1-2, with D perhaps TRBD1 (5 bases). Trimming pared 1 base from V and 13 bases from J, leaving 13 bases between. The germline gives CDR1 LGHNA, CDR2 YNFKEQ. The length of the CDR3 is 12 residues.